This T cell receptor (beta chain) originates from a study of T cell repertoires in cytomegalovirus infection. At the level of the study: HLA-C-restricted CMV epitopes, recently identified, and well-studied HLA-B-restricted ones were used by the study. Based on public TCR beta signatures, there were indications of CMV infection and of a matching HLA type. Study conclusions and caveats: Carriage of CMV together with the relevant HLA was identifiable through cumulative public TCR beta family frequency. It was HLA-C-restricted CMV-specific TCR beta clonotypes that dominated the response ex vivo.

Looked up from germline, CDR1 is SSHAT and CDR2 is FNYEAQ (reference sequence). Unmatched junction bases numbered 7, after V lost 5 bases and J lost 7 bases. This CDR3 contains 13 residues. Each CDR3 protein is one row after TCRdb ran MiXCR on the reads. The sample records around 570,000 distinct CDR3 sequences, under 45% being singletons. There are a few counts of this clonotype. Its antigen is unknown. This TCR was recovered from a human donor in good health (CMV status not recorded). Some clones in this sample may be carry-over from other donors' samples. The chain is built from TRBV7-7 and TRBJ2-7; 8 nucleotides agree with TRBD1. Specimen: cultured PBMCs, collected from culture after CMV antigen stimulation. Here the CDR3 reads CASSPNTGGEQYF. The DNA for the CDR3 is TGTGCCAGCAGCCCCAACACAGGGGGTGAGCAGTACTTC.